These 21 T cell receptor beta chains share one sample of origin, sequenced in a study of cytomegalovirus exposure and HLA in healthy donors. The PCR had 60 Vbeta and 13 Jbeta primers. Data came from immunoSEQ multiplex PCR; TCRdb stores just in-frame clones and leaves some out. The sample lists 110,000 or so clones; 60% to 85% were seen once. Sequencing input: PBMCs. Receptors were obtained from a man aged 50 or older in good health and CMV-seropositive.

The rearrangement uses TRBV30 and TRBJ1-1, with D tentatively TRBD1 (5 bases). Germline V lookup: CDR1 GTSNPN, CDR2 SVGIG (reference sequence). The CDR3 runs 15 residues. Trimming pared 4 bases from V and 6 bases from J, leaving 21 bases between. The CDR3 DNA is TGTGCCTGGATGAGGAATAGGCGGGGGGACCCTGAAGCTTTCTTT. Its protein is CAWMRNRRGDPEAFF. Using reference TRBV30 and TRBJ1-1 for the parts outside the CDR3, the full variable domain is SQTIHQWPATLVQPVGSPLSLECTVEGTSNPNLYWYRQAAGRGLQLLFYSVGIGQISSEVPQNLSASRPQDRQFILSSKKLLLSDSGFYLCAWMRNRRGDPEAFFGQGTRLTVV.

The CDR3: CASSGQNTGELFF. The CDR3 DNA reads as TGTGCCAGTAGTGGACAGAACACCGGGGAGCTGTTTTTT. The chain joins TRBV19 to TRBJ2-2; perhaps TRBD1 as D (5 bases). From germline, CDR1 is LNHDA and CDR2 SQIVND (reference sequence). The CDR3 runs to 13 residues. V shed 5 bases and J shed 1 base, with 5 bases lying between them.

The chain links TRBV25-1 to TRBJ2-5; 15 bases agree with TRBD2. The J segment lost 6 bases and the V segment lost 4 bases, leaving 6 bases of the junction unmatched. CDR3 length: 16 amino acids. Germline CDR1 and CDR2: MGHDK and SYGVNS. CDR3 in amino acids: CASSAGTSGRSKTQYF. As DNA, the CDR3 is TGTGCCAGCAGTGCCGGGACTAGCGGGAGGTCGAAGACCCAGTACTTC.

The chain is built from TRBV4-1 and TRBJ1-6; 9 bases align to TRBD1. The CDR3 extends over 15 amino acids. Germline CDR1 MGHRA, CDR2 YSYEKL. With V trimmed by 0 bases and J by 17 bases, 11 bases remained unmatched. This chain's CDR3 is CASSQDQQGAVAVHF. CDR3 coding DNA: TGCGCCAGCAGCCAAGATCAACAGGGGGCGGTGGCAGTCCACTTT.

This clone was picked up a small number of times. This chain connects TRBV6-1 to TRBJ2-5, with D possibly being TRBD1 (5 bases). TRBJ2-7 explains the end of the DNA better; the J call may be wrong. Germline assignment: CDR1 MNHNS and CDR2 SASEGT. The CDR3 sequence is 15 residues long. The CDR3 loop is CASSEAAGQTYEQYF. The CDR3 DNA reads TGTGCCAGCAGTGAAGCGGCAGGGCAGACCTACGAGCAGTACTTC.

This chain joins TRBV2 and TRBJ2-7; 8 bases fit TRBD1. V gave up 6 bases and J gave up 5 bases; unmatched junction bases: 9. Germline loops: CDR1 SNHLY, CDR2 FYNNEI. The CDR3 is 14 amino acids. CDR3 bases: TGTGCCAGCAGAAACAGGGGGAGCGTGCACGAGCAGTACTTC. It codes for CASRNRGSVHEQYF. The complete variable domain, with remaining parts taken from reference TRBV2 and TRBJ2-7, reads EPEVTQTPSHQVTQMGQEVILRCVPISNHLYFYWYRQILGQKVEFLVSFYNNEISEKSEIFDDQFSVERPDGSNFTLKIRSTKLEDSAMYFCASRNRGSVHEQYFGPGTRLTVT.

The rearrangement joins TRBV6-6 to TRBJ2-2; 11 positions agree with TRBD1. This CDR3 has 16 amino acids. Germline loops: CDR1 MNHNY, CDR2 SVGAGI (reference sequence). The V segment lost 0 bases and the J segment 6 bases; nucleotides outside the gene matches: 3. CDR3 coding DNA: TGTGCCAGCAGTTACTCGGACAGGGGGCGCGCCGGGGAGCTGTTTTTT. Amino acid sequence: CASSYSDRGRAGELFF.

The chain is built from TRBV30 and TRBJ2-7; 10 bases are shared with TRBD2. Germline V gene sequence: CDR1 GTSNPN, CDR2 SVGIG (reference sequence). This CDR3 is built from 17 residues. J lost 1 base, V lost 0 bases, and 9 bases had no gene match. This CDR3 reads CAWSVRGGLADSYEQYF. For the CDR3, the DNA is TGTGCCTGGAGTGTACGAGGAGGACTAGCGGATTCCTACGAGCAGTACTTC.

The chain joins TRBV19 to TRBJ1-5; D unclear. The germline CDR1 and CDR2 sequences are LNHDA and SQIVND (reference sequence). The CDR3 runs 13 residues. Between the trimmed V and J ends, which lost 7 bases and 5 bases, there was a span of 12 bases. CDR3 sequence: CASTPGGDQPQHF. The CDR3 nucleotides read TGTGCCAGTACTCCGGGTGGAGATCAGCCCCAGCATTTT.

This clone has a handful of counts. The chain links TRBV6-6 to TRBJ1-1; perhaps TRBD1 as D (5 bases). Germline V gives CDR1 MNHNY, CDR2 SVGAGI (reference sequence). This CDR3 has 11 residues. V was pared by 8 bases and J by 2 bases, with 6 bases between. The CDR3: CASGHNTEAFF. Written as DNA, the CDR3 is TGTGCCAGCGGACACAACACTGAAGCTTTCTTT.

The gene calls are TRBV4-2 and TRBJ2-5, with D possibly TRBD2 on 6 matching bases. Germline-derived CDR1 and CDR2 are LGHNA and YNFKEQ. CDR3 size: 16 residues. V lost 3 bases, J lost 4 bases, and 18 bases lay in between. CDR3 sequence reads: CASSHGSLNLGETQYF. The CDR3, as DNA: TGTGCCAGCAGCCACGGGAGTTTAAATTTGGGAGAGACCCAGTACTTC.

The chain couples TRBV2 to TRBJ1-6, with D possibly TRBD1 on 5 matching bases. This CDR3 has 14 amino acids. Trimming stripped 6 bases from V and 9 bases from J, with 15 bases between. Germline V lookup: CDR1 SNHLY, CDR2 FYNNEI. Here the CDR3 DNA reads TGTGCCAGCAGCGGCCTGGGGGGTGGTTCACCCCTCCACTTT. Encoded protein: CASSGLGGGSPLHF.

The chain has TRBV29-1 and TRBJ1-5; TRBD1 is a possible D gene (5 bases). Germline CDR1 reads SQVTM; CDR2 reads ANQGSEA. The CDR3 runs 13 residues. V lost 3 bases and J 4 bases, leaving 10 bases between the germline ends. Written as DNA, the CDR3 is TGCAGCGTTGAGGTCGGGGGGAATCAGCCCCAGCATTTT. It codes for CSVEVGGNQPQHF.

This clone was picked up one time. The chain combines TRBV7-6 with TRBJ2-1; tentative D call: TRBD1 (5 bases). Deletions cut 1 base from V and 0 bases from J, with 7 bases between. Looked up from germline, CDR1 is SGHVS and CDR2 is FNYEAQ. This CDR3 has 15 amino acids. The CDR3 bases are TGTGCCAGCAGCTTAGACAGGAGCTCCTACAATGAGCAGTTCTTC. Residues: CASSLDRSSYNEQFF.

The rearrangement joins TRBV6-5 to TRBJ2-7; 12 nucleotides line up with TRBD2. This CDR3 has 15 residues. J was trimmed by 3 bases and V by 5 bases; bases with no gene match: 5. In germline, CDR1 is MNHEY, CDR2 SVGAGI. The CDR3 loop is CASSPPLAGGYEQYF. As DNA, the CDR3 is TGTGCCAGCAGTCCACCACTAGCGGGAGGCTACGAGCAGTACTTC.

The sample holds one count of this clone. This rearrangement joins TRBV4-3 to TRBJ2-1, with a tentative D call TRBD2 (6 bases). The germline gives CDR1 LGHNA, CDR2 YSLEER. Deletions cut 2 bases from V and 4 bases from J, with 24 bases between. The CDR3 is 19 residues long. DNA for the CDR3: TGCGCCAGCAGCCAACTCGGAGGCAGAGCGGGCCGAGGGTACAATGAGCAGTTCTTC. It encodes CASSQLGGRAGRGYNEQFF.

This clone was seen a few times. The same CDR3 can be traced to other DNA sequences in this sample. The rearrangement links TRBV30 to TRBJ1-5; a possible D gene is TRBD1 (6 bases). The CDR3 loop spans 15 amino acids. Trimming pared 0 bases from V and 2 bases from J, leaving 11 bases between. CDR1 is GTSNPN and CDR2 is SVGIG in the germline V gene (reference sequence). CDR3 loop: CAWSVPGGRNQPQHF. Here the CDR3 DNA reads TGTGCCTGGAGTGTACCCGGGGGGCGCAATCAGCCCCAGCATTTT.

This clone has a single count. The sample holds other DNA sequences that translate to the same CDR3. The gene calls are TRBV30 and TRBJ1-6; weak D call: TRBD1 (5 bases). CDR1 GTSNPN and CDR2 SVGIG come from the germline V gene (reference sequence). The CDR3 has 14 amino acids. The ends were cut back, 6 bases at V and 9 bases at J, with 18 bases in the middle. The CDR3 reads CACPGRGIRSPLHF. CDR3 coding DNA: TGTGCCTGTCCAGGGAGGGGAATTCGTTCACCCCTCCACTTT.

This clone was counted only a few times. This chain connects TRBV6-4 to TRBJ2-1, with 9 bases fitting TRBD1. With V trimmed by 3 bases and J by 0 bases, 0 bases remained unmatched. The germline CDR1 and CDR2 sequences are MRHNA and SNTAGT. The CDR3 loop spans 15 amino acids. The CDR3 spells CASSETGGSYNEQFF. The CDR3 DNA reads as TGTGCCAGCAGTGAGACAGGGGGCTCCTACAATGAGCAGTTCTTC.

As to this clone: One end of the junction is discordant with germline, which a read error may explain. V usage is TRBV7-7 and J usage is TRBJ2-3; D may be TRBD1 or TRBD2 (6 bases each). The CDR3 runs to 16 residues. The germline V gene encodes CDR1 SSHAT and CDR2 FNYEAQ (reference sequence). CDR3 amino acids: CASSLGGTPGTDTQYF. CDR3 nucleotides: TGTGCTAGCAGCTTAGGAGGGACACCTGGCACAGATACGCAGTATTTT.

The CDR3 loop is CASSPDRNSYGYTF. CDR3 coding DNA: TGCGCCAGCAGCCCGGACAGGAACAGCTATGGCTACACCTTC. This chain links TRBV5-1 with TRBJ1-2, with 7 bases aligning to TRBD1. This CDR3 has 14 residues. Looked up from germline, CDR1 is SGHRS and CDR2 is YFSETQ. The ends lost 4 bases at V and 4 bases at J; junction bases unmatched: 7.